The T cell receptor (beta chain) under discussion was sequenced for a study of regulatory T cells in long-lasting Graves disease. Indicated time point: newly diagnosed GD, antithyroid drugs for less than 3 months. Preparation of the TCR library used RNA extracted from PBMCs. This clonotype was observed at least ten times. The CDR3 extends over 15 amino acids. The J segment lost 9 bases and the V segment lost 7 bases, leaving 13 bases of the junction unmatched. Sequencing libraries for TCR beta were prepared with iRepertoire HTBI primers and Arm-PCR of CDR3 regions. TCRdb ran MiXCR on the multiplex PCR reads and lists one entry per CDR3 protein. This table has 530,000 or so distinct CDR3 sequences, 15% to 20% appearing once. These data are also associated with another study on T cells in Graves' hyperthyroidism and ophthalmopathy. From that paper: Lactation, pregnancy, other autoimmune disease or uncontrolled infection led to exclusion of patients. First-round RT-PCR of the TCR CDR3 relied on the HTBI primer set.

The sequence was collected from a young man with Graves disease. This chain uses TRBV12-3 or TRBV12-4 with TRBJ2-1, with 9 positions matching TRBD1. The sample here was peripheral blood mononuclear cells (PBMCs), taken at new diagnosis, from a patient treated with antithyroid drugs. This chain's CDR3 is CASTLRDRVDSEQFF. In DNA, the CDR3 is TGTGCCAGCACCCTCCGGGACAGGGTCGATAGTGAGCAGTTCTTC.